The clone carrying this T cell receptor (beta chain) was counted only a few times. This sample was included in a study of blood T cells in healthy people across ages. Then a second PCR, running roughly 7 to 11 cycles, was carried out with a sample-barcoded 5' primer and a J-beta primer mix. TCRdb passed the 5' RACE reads through MiXCR, listing each CDR3 protein once. The sample records 1.6 million or so distinct CDR3 sequences, roughly 32% being singletons. Sequencing was done on a sample of blood. The source is a woman aged 25 to 39 in good health.

DNA of the CDR3: TGTGCCATCAGGGGGGTAGGTCAGCCCCAGCATTTT. The encoded protein is CAIRGVGQPQHF. The chain carries TRBV10-3 and TRBJ1-5; possible D gene TRBD1, 5 bases. V dropped 6 bases and J dropped 6 bases, with 9 bases sitting between them. The CDR3 contains 12 residues. Germline CDR1 reads ENHRY; CDR2 reads SYGVKD.